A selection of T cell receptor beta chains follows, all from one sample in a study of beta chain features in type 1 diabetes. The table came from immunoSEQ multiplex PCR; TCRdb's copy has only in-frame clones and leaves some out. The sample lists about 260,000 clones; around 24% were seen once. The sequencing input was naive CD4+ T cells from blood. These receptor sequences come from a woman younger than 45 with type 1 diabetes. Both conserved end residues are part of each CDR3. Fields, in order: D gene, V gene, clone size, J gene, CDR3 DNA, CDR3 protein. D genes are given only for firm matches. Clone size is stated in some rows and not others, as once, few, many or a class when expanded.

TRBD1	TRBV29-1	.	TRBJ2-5	TGCAGCCCTGGGGGACAGCCGTCCGAGACCCAGTACTTC	CSPGGQPSETQYF
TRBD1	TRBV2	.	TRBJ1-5	TGTGCCAGCAGAAGGACAGGGGACCAGCCCCAGCATTTT	CASRRTGDQPQHF
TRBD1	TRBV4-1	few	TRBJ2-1	TGCGCCAGCAGCCCCGGACAGGGGCCCATAGGGTCGTACAATGAGCAGTTCTTC	CASSPGQGPIGSYNEQFF
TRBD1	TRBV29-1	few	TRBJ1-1	TGCAGCGGACGACAGGGGGCAAACACTGAAGCTTTCTTT	CSGRQGANTEAFF
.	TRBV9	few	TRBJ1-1	TGTGCCAGCAGCGGGCGACCCGGGGGGCAGAACACTGAAGCTTTCTTT	CASSGRPGGQNTEAFF
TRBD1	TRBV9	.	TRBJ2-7	TGTGCCAGCAGCCCCAGACAGGGTACAAACTACGAGCAGTACTTC	CASSPRQGTNYEQYF
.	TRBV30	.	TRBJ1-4	TGTGCCTGGGCCAGGGAAGGTGGTGAAAAACTGTTTTTT	CAWAREGGEKLFF
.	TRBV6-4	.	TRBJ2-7	TGTGCCAGCAGTGACTCGGACTCTAAAGGAATTTACGAGCAGTACTTC	CASSDSDSKGIYEQYF
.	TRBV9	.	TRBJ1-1	TGTGCCAGCAGCGTAGTGGGTGGGCGAGCTTTCTTT	CASSVVGGRAFF
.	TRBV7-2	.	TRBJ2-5	TGTGCCAGCAGACCAACCGGGGTACAAGAGACCCAGTACTTC	CASRPTGVQETQYF
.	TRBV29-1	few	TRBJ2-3	TGCAGCGTACGTGGCCCAGATACGCAGTATTTT	CSVRGPDTQYF
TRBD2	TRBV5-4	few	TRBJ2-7	TGTGCCAGCAGCCCACGAGCGGGAGGGCCCCACGAGCAGTACTTC	CASSPRAGGPHEQYF
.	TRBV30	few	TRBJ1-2	TGTGCCTGGAGTGCAGGTTATGGCTACACCTTC	CAWSAGYGYTF
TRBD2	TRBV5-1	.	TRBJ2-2	TGCGCCAGCAGCTTAGGTGCGGGGGACTTTTCGACCGGGGAGCTGTTTTTT	CASSLGAGDFSTGELFF
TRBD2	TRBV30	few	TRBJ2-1	TGTGCCTGGAGTGTAGGTTTAGCGGGCACTAATGAGCAGTTCTTC	CAWSVGLAGTNEQFF
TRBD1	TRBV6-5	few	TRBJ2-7	TGTGCCAGCAGCCTACAGGGGGCCTACGAGCAGTACTTC	CASSLQGAYEQYF
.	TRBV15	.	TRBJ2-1	TGTGCCACCAGCAGACTTACTAGTAGTCCCTACAATGAGCAGTTCTTC	CATSRLTSSPYNEQFF
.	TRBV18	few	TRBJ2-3	TGTGCCAGCTCACCACCTCAGCTAGTAGGCACAGATACGCAGTATTTT	CASSPPQLVGTDTQYF
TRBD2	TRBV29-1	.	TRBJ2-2	TGCAGCGGACGACTAGCGCCTACCGGGGAGCTGTTTTTT	CSGRLAPTGELFF
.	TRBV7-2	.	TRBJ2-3	TGTGCCAGCAGCTCAGCCCGCTACACAGATACGCAGTATTTT	CASSSARYTDTQYF
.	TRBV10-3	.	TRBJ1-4	TGTGCCATCAGTGTCCAGGGTTTGGAAAAACTGTTTTTT	CAISVQGLEKLFF
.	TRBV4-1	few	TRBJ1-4	TGCGCCAGCAGCCTGCCGGGTGAAAAACTGTTTTTT	CASSLPGEKLFF
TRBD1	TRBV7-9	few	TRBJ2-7	TGTGCCAGCAGCCACGACGGGACAGTTACCTACGAGCAGTACTTC	CASSHDGTVTYEQYF
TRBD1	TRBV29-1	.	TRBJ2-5	TGCAGCGTGGAGACAGGGGCAGGGGAGACCCAGTACTTC	CSVETGAGETQYF
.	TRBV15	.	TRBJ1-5	TGTGCCACCAGCAGATTCGAGGGTAGTCAGCCCCAGCATTTT	CATSRFEGSQPQHF
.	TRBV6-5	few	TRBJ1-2	TGTGCCAGCAGCGGACGGCTAGAGCCGGGATATGGCTACACCTTC	CASSGRLEPGYGYTF
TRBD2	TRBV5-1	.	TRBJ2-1	TGCGCCAGCAGCCCAGACGGGAGGTCTGGCTACAATGAGCAGTTCTTC	CASSPDGRSGYNEQFF
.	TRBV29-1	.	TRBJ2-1	TGCAGCGTGAAGGAGCCATCCTACAATGAGCAGTTCTTC	CSVKEPSYNEQFF
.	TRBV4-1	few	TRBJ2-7	TGCGCCAGCAGCGCCCCAGGTAGAATCTACGAGCAGTACTTC	CASSAPGRIYEQYF
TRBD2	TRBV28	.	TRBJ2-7	TGTGCCAGCAGGCAGAGGACTAGCGGGAGATTGTACGAGCAGTACTTC	CASRQRTSGRLYEQYF
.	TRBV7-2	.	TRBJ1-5	TGTGCCAGCAGCTTAGATTGGGCCAATCAGCCCCAGCATTTT	CASSLDWANQPQHF
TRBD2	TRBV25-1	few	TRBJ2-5	TGTGCCAGCAGTGGGCTAGCGGGGGAGACCCAGTACTTC	CASSGLAGETQYF
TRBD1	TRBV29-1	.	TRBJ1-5	TGCAGCGCCGCAGACAGGGGAAGCCAGCCCCAGCATTTT	CSAADRGSQPQHF
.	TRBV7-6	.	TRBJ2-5	TGTGCCAGCAGCTTAGAGGCAGGGATTGAGACCCAGTACTTC	CASSLEAGIETQYF
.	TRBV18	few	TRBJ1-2	TGTGCCAGCTCACCACCAGCCCGTGCCTATGGCTACACCTTC	CASSPPARAYGYTF
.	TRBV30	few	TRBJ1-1	TGTGCCTGGATTTCGGCTGAAGCTTTCTTT	CAWISAEAFF
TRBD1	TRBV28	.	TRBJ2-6	TGTGCCAGCGGACAGGGGAGCGCCAACGTCCTGACTTTC	CASGQGSANVLTF
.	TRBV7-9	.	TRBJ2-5	TGTGCCAGCAGCCCTAGAGGGGAGACCCAGTACTTC	CASSPRGETQYF
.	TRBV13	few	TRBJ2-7	TGTGCCAGCAGCTTAGTCATCTACGAGCAGTACTTC	CASSLVIYEQYF
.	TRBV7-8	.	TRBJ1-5	TGTGCCAGCAGCCAAGTGACCAGGACCGACAGAGGGGGGCCCCAGCATTTT	CASSQVTRTDRGGPQHF
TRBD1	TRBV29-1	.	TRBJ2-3	TGCAGCGTCGATAGACAGGGGGCTGCAGATACGCAGTATTTT	CSVDRQGAADTQYF
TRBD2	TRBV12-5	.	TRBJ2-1	TGTGCTAGTGGTTTGGCGGGAGCGGGATTCGGAAATGAGCAGTTCTTC	CASGLAGAGFGNEQFF
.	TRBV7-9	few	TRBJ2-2	TGTGCCAGCAGCTTTGGAGGGGCGAGGACCGGGGAGCTGTTTTTT	CASSFGGARTGELFF
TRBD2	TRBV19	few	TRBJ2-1	TGTGCCAGTAGGCCTACGTATATTAGCGGGGCGTTCTTC	CASRPTYISGAFF
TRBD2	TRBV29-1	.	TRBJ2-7	TGCAGCGTCTCCGGGACTAGCGGCTCCTACGAGCAGTACTTC	CSVSGTSGSYEQYF
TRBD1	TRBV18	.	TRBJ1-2	TGTGCCAGCTCCCCACAGGGGAGGGGATCATATGGCTACACCTTC	CASSPQGRGSYGYTF
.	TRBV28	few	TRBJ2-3	TGTGCCAGCAGTCCCCTCTTGGCGGGCACAGATACGCAGTATTTT	CASSPLLAGTDTQYF